The present T cell receptor (beta chain) was sequenced within a study of shared clonotypes between healthy human individuals. Across the study: Per donor, three plates held CD4 naive cells, three held CD4 memory, two held CD8 naive and one held CD8 memory. Study-wide results and limits: Larger estimated richness was generally recorded for naive subsets relative to memory subsets.

With 7 bases clipped from V and 4 bases from J, the junction kept 8 bases outside the gene matches. Germline values: CDR1 MNHNS, CDR2 SASEGT. The CDR3 loop spans 15 amino acids. Some clones are missing from TCRdb's copy, which holds only in-frame ones; the method was immunoSEQ multiplex PCR. The profile covers around 1.1 million clones, with around three quarters appearing a single time and approximately 0.95% taken by the ten largest. On this clone itself: Its antigen is not known.

The clonotype comes from a man younger than 30 in good health. Some clones in this sample may be carry-over from other donors' samples. The chain recombines TRBV6-1 with TRBJ1-2; 11 nucleotides agree with TRBD1. The sample was memory CD4+ T cells from PBMCs. The sample's subset: CD45RA-negative fraction. The CDR3 here is CASTLGQGASYGYTF. The CDR3, as DNA: TGTGCCAGCACCCTAGGACAGGGGGCCAGCTATGGCTACACCTTC.